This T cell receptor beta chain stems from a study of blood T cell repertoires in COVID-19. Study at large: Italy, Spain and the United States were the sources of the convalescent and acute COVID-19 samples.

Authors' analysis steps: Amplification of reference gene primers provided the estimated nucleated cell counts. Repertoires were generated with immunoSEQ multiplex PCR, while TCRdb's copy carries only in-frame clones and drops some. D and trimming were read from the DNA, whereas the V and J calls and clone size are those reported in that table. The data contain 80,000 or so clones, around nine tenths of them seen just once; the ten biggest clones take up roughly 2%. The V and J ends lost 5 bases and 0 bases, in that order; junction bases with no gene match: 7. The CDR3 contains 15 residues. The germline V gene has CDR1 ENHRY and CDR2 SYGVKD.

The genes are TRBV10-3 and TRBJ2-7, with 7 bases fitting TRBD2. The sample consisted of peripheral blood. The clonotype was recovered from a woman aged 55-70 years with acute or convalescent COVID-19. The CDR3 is CAISNSGTDSYEQYF. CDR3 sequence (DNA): TGTGCCATCAGTAACAGCGGGACCGACTCCTACGAGCAGTACTTC.